These T cell receptor beta chains were read from a single sample in a study of identical twins. Using its own MiXCR run on the 5' RACE reads, TCRdb lists one record per CDR3 protein. The sample has 400,000 to 500,000 distinct CDR3 sequences, around 20% seen once. Sequences were obtained from naive T cells sorted from blood. These receptors all stem from a man aged 45-60 years in good health. The CDR3 runs from the conserved cysteine through the conserved F or W. The D gene is left open where the match is weak. Clone size is shown for a subset of rows, as once, few, many or a class of expanded clone.

size: .
J: TRBJ1-5
V: TRBV6-2/TRBV6-3
D: .
DNA: TGTGCCAGCATTTCAGGGGACAATAGCAATCAGCCCCAGCATTTT
CDR3: CASISGDNSNQPQHF

size: .
J: TRBJ2-1
V: TRBV9
D: .
DNA: TGTGCCAGCACCCGGTGGTCCAACAGGGATGAGCAGTTCTTC
CDR3: CASTRWSNRDEQFF

size: many
J: TRBJ2-7
V: TRBV13
D: TRBD1
DNA: TGTGCCAGCAGCTTAGAGGGACAGGCCTCCCACGAGCAGTACTTC
CDR3: CASSLEGQASHEQYF

size: few
J: TRBJ2-3
V: TRBV20-1
D: TRBD2
DNA: TGCAGTGCTGGTGGACTAGCGGCCACAGATACGCAGTATTTT
CDR3: CSAGGLAATDTQYF

size: .
J: TRBJ2-5
V: TRBV6-2/TRBV6-3
D: .
DNA: TGTGCCAGCAGATGGGGCAGGGGACGCAAAGAGACCCAGTACTTC
CDR3: CASRWGRGRKETQYF

size: .
J: TRBJ2-7
V: TRBV29-1
D: .
DNA: TGCAGCGTTGGATCCCCAAGGGGATCCTACTACGAGCAGTACTTC
CDR3: CSVGSPRGSYYEQYF

size: .
J: TRBJ2-3
V: TRBV18
D: .
DNA: TGTGCCAGCTCACCTACCCTAATGGCGGGGAGAATTGGCACAGATACGCAGTATTTT
CDR3: CASSPTLMAGRIGTDTQYF

size: .
J: TRBJ2-3
V: TRBV11-2
D: TRBD2
DNA: TGTGCCAGCAGCTTAGAGCTAGCGGCGCGCACAGATACGCAGTATTTT
CDR3: CASSLELAARTDTQYF

size: few
J: TRBJ2-3
V: TRBV28
D: TRBD2
DNA: TGTGCCAGCGGGAGAAAGCGGGGACGTACAGATACGCAGTATTTT
CDR3: CASGRKRGRTDTQYF

size: few
J: TRBJ2-1
V: TRBV5-6
D: TRBD2
DNA: TGTGCGTCGATAGGACTAGCGACGTACAATGAGCAGTTCTTC
CDR3: CASIGLATYNEQFF

size: .
J: TRBJ2-1
V: TRBV11-3
D: TRBD2
DNA: TGTGCCAGCAGCTTGGGTAGCGGGATAATCTCCTACAATGAGCAGTTCTTC
CDR3: CASSLGSGIISYNEQFF

size: .
J: TRBJ2-6
V: TRBV5-1
D: .
DNA: TGCGCCAGCAGCTTGGCCGTCCAGGCGGGGGCCAACGTCCTGACTTTC
CDR3: CASSLAVQAGANVLTF

size: .
J: TRBJ2-2
V: TRBV29-1
D: .
DNA: TGCAGCGTCGGTACAGGGGAGGCCGGGGAGCTGTTTTTT
CDR3: CSVGTGEAGELFF

size: .
J: TRBJ2-4
V: TRBV18
D: TRBD2
DNA: TGTGCCAGCTCCCGTCCCGGGACTAGCGTAACGGCCAAAAACATTCAGTACTTC
CDR3: CASSRPGTSVTAKNIQYF

size: .
J: TRBJ2-2
V: TRBV6-2/TRBV6-3
D: TRBD2
DNA: TGTGCCAGCAGTTACGTTAGCGGGGGGAGACTGAACACCGGGGAGCTGTTTTTT
CDR3: CASSYVSGGRLNTGELFF

size: few
J: TRBJ2-7
V: TRBV29-1
D: TRBD2
DNA: TGCAGCGTTTTGACGGGAGGCCGCTACGAGCAGTACTTC
CDR3: CSVLTGGRYEQYF

size: .
J: TRBJ1-1
V: TRBV12-3/TRBV12-4
D: TRBD1
DNA: TGTGCCAGCAGTTTAGTCAGGGGGGCAAACACTGAAGCTTTCTTT
CDR3: CASSLVRGANTEAFF

size: once
J: TRBJ2-3
V: TRBV28
D: TRBD1
DNA: TGTGCCAGCACCCTTCTTGTGGGACAGGGTTATACAGATACGCAGTATTTT
CDR3: CASTLLVGQGYTDTQYF

size: few
J: TRBJ1-4
V: TRBV7-2
D: .
DNA: TGTGCCAGCAGCCGAAGAGGGAGTAACAGTGAAAAACTGTTTTTT
CDR3: CASSRRGSNSEKLFF